The T cell receptor (beta chain) under discussion was sequenced for a study of tumor-infiltrating lymphocytes in primary liver carcinoma listed by TCRdb under 2017. Study-level background: Roughly 5 patients with histopathologically diagnosed primary liver carcinoma underwent surgical resection in China between late 2015 and March 2016. Of the five patients (three men and two women, aged 30 to 69 years), four had hepatocellular carcinoma and one had combined HCC and intrahepatic cholangiocarcinoma. Each sample produced roughly 3.5 to 7.13 million productive TCRbeta reads, and read depth showed no significant difference between tissue types. Technical replicate repertoires showed high reproducibility, with mean shared-clone rates approximately 0.9 and correlation coefficients above 0.95. A total of approximately 35 specimens from 5 patients underwent TCRbeta repertoire sequencing, comprising some 25 tumor regions, 5 adjacent noncancerous liver tissues and 5 peripheral blood samples. For each liver tumor, the study sampled five regions along with adjacent normal tissue and blood, and applied TCRbeta repertoire sequencing, expression microarrays and whole-exome sequencing. The five patients had tumors of stage T1-T3 N0M0, with maximum diameters ranging from roughly 4.2 to 10 cm.

The sample holds one count of this clonotype. What antigen it recognizes has not been identified. Base quality data are lacking; no much larger clone is found one base away. A solitary read yields weak support. V is shortened by 1 base, J by 3 bases, and the region joining them spans 16 bases. Its CDR3 holds 17 amino acids, cysteine through phenylalanine. The DNA shown is the 51-base CDR3, in frame from base 1. CDR1 and CDR2 are drawn from the germline V gene: MNHEY, SVGEGT. A constant-region primer and ProtoScript II reverse transcriptase were used to reverse-transcribe TCRbeta-specific cDNA from roughly 0.55 ug total RNA. Construction of the TCRbeta libraries relied on three nested rounds of multiplex PCR, following a slightly modified ARM-PCR procedure. Each of the first two PCR rounds ran for nine to ten cycles and used multiplex TRBV1-TRBV30 forward primers together with a Cbeta reverse primer. Sample barcodes and Illumina adapters were added in a final 25-cycle PCR with Deep VentR polymerase. Before sequencing, amplicons between 200 and 500 bp were purified from gel using a QIAquick gel extraction kit. The TCRbeta amplicons were sequenced with 250-bp paired-end reads on an Illumina HiSeq 2500. Turning to the authors' computational methods: Reads were quality-trimmed with Trimmomatic v0.33, and paired reads were merged with FLASH v1.2.11 to recover full CDR3 sequences. MiGEC v1.2.1b assigned V, D and J germline segments to the rearranged TCRbeta sequences. Clonotype statistics and Shannon-Wiener diversity indices were calculated with VDJtools v1.0.0. Except for diversity analysis, only the 250 most abundant clonotypes of each sample were used in subsequent analyses to reduce sampling bias. TCRdb trimmed public reads at Q25 via fastp, called clones via MiXCR and kept in-frame beta chains. Every distinct CDR3 protein forms one entry, paired with its most common genes and DNA. What appears here as the V and J calls and clone size reflects TCRdb's work, not the paper's. Here the sample has hundreds of thousands of distinct CDR3 sequences; about 50% occur a single time. Of the sample, approximately 17% is held by the ten largest clones.

Results the study describes overall, beyond this receptor: Compared with blood, tumors had a significantly larger share of the repertoire taken up by the top 250 clones (p = 0.039). Bulk unsorted samples precluded comparing CD4+ and CD8+ T cell repertoires. Repertoire overlap was higher between tumor regions (mean about 36%) than tumor-adjacent (approximately 17%) or tumor-blood (about 14%) pairs, consistent with antigen-driven expansion. Only 4 to 6 patients were included in the study, and the authors note that the findings should be validated in a larger study. Because only the TCR beta chain was sequenced and unpaired alpha chains were not captured, true repertoire diversity is likely underestimated.

TRIzol reagent was used to extract blood RNA from unsorted whole blood, while the DNeasy Blood & Tissue kit provided the germline DNA. Chronic HBV infection was present in the patients, and the patients were treatment-naive at sampling. Around 4 milliliters of peripheral blood were collected into K2EDTA tubes before surgery. The TCR comes from a woman in her 30s with primary liver carcinoma and hepatitis B virus infection. The receptor chain draws on TRBV6-2 or TRBV6-3 and TRBJ2-4; the D segment is perhaps TRBD1 or TRBD2, each sharing 5 matched bases. Sequencing was done on a sample of peripheral blood. The CDR3 loop reads CASSYLTRGADKNIQYF. The DNA sequence follows: TGTGCCAGCAGTTACTTGACACGAGGGGCCGACAAAAACATTCAGTACTTC.